This T cell receptor beta chain was found in a study of shared clonotypes between healthy human individuals. Study observations and caveats: Across a few donors, naive CD4 shared around 5%, naive CD8 more than 3%, memory CD4 about 2.5%, memory CD8 around 0.36%. Depth of sequencing was expected to influence donor clonotype sharing.

About this clone itself: Antigen unknown.

The assay was immunoSEQ multiplex PCR, and TCRdb's table has in-frame clones only and misses some. Of 2 million to 2.5 million clones in the sample, approximately 93% were seen once. CDR1 and CDR2 (germline): SGHDT, YYEEEE. The ends lost 0 bases at V and 9 bases at J; junction bases unmatched: 13. The CDR3 sequence is 17 residues long. CD4+ cell separation produced CD45RA+ naive and CD45RA-negative memory subsets. Input material: naive CD4+ T cells from PBMCs. Subset meaning: CD45RA+ positively selected. V usage is TRBV5-6 and J usage is TRBJ2-3; 10 bases are a match to TRBD2. This TCR was recovered from a man aged 18 to 30 in good health. Some clones in this sample may be carry-over from other donors' samples. The CDR3 DNA sequence: TGTGCCAGCAGCTTGGTTAGGACTAGCGGCCGGGGGGGCACGCAGTATTTT. Translated: CASSLVRTSGRGGTQYF.